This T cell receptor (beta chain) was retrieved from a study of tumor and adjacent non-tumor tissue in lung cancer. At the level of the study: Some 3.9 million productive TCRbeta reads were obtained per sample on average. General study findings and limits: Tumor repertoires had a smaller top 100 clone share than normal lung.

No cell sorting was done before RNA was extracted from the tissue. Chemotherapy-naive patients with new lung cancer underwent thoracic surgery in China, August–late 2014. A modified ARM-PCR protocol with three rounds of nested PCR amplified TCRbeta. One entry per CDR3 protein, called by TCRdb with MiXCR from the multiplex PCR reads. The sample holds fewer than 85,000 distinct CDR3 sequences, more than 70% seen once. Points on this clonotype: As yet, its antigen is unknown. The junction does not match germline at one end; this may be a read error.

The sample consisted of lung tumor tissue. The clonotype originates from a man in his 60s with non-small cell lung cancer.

The CDR3 loop is CAIRHTDTHYF. CDR3 bases: TGTGCCATCCGACACACAGATACGCACTATTTT. This sequence joins TRBV6-1 and TRBJ2-3; D call uncertain. The germline V gene encodes CDR1 MNHNS and CDR2 SASEGT. The CDR3 extends over 11 amino acids.